This T cell receptor beta chain is drawn from a study of PD-L1 blockade in urothelial cancer (dated by TCRdb to about 2017). Regarding the complete study: Therapy was started in the mid-2010s for all patients, and atezolizumab 1,200 mg was administered intravenously every 3 weeks. Twenty-five of 29 patients were identified as males with urothelial cancer of bladder origin, and a prior smoking history was reported by 18 of 29 patients. An ECOG performance status of 0 or 1 was recorded for the patients, and 0 to 3 prior chemotherapy regimens had been received by the patients. Blood samples were analyzed 3 weeks after the start of treatment (second dose) and 6 weeks after the start of treatment. Blood samples gave median yields of 141,255 T cells and over 80,000 unique TCRs, along with a median clonality of 0.080. The study, an exploratory multi-omic analysis, examined somatic, immune and clinical correlates of response to PD-L1 blockade with atezolizumab in urothelial cancer. Pretreatment tumor samples, along with matched peripheral blood serially collected before and after atezolizumab treatment, were subjected to TCR sequencing. Durable clinical benefit was defined as progression-free survival longer than 6 months, and TCR features were also tested against progression-free and overall survival. In the same patients, whole exome sequencing and RNA sequencing of pretreatment tumors were performed in addition to TCR sequencing. Under 10 patients reached durable clinical benefit, while about 19 patients did not. Under 30 patients had pretreatment blood TCR-seq, 24 had at least one posttreatment blood collection, and 24 had tumor TCR-seq. The investigation overall reported the following: Small sample size (n ≈ 29) and many exploratory analyses mean the results are intended to be hypothesis-generating. A pretreatment peripheral blood TCR clonality below the median was linked to improved progression-free and overall survival. At 3 weeks after the start of treatment, tumor-associated TCR clones in peripheral blood had expanded more in patients with durable benefit (n ≈ 20, p = 0.022).

Regarding this clone: Which antigen it targets is not known. The sample holds no much larger clone one base away, and base qualities are not on file.

The CDR3, from cysteine to phenylalanine, totals 14 residues. The kept DNA is CDR3 alone, 42 bases in frame from the first base. V drops 2 bases and J drops 3 bases, leaving 10 bases in between. Based on the germline V gene, the CDR1 and CDR2 sequences are MNHEY and SVGAGI. The sample's time point label, decoded: peripheral blood 6 weeks after treatment start. The cohort included about 30 patients with locally advanced or metastatic urothelial carcinoma who were treated at Memorial Sloan Kettering on a trial protocol. Peripheral blood mononuclear cells were collected pretreatment and during treatment, at between 1 and 8 total time points per patient. The Qiagen DNeasy Blood extraction kit was used to purify genomic DNA from total PBMCs and tumor samples. PBMCs were collected pretreatment and during treatment, and were isolated and stored as previously described. Each PCR received spiked-in synthetic TCR analog templates so that absolute template abundance could be estimated from read counts. The immunoSEQ assay used bias-controlled V and J gene primers to amplify TCRbeta CDR3 regions from genomic DNA. Sequencing of rearranged TCRbeta segments was done at approximately 20X coverage. Per the original workflow: Clustering was used to correct sequencing errors, and CDR3s were annotated against IMGT to assign V, D and J genes. Downstream analyses used only productive TCRbeta rearrangements, leaving out any out-of-frame or stop-codon sequences. Clonality was computed as one minus Shannon entropy normalized by the log of the number of unique productive sequences. Fisher's exact test with Benjamini-Hochberg correction, using a cutoff of adjusted p below 0.01, was how clones that differed between time points or between blood and tumor were identified. TCRdb limited this immuneACCESS table to in-frame rearrangements with V and J called. A share of clones is missing; checked studies link under half to unresolved V genes, and the rest is unexplained. D and trimming come from the DNA, and the V and J calls and clone size come from that table. The sample records under 35,000 clones, roughly nine tenths of which are singletons. Jointly, the top ten make up 8% of the sample.

The V gene is TRBV6-5 and the J gene is TRBJ1-2; too little of a D gene remains to name it. The TCR sequence derives from a man older than 75 with urothelial cancer. Specimen: PBMCs, collected around atezolizumab (anti-PD-L1) treatment. The nucleotides read TGTGCCAGCAGTTACGTGGCAGGTGACTATGGCTACACCTTC. Its protein reads: CASSYVAGDYGYTF.